These 26 T cell receptor beta chains originate from one sample sequenced in a study of tumor and adjacent non-tumor tissue in lung cancer. This sample's RNA came from whole unsorted tissue. Three rounds of nested PCR, following a modified ARM-PCR protocol, produced the TCRbeta library. TCRdb re-called the multiplex PCR reads with MiXCR, one entry per CDR3 protein. The sample shows 76,000 or so distinct CDR3 sequences, approximately 68% of them seen only once. The source material was lung tumor tissue. The receptor source for this set is a woman in her 70s with non-small cell lung cancer.

This clonotype was seen once. A much more abundant neighbour one base away suggests this may be a read error. V and J are TRBV20-1 and TRBJ2-5; 7 bases agree with TRBD1. Germline-derived CDR1 and CDR2 are DFQATT and SNEGSKA (reference sequence). This CDR3 is built from 14 residues. CDR3 sequence: CNARAPQGLETQYF. DNA for the CDR3: TGCAATGCTAGAGCCCCACAGGGGTTGGAGACCCAGTACTTC.

This clonotype was picked up one time. The chain has TRBV5-4 and TRBJ2-3, with D possibly TRBD2 on 5 matching bases. Germline assignment: CDR1 SGHNT and CDR2 YYREEE (reference sequence). The CDR3 is 13 residues long. In nucleotides, the CDR3 is TGTGTCAGTAGCGCTCCCGATGCAGATACGCAGTATTTT. It is translated as CVSSAPDADTQYF.

Turning to this clonotype: The final CDR3 position lacks the conserved phenylalanine or tryptophan, pointing to a likely read error. The limits of the CDR3 on the DNA are not certain, so only TCRdb's listed CDR3 is given. The CDR3 is CASSLGPPGNSPLHS. The chain uses TRBV5-1 and TRBJ1-6. The CDR3 is 15 residues long, ends included. Per germline, CDR1 SGHRS and CDR2 YFSETQ.

The chain has TRBV11-3 and TRBJ2-1; TRBD2 is a possible D gene (6 bases). This CDR3 region has 15 residues. The V gene's germline CDR1 is SGHNT and CDR2 YENEEA. Trimming removed 2 bases from V and 12 bases from J, with 20 bases in between. The CDR3 sequence is CASSLWGTGGGMQFF. The CDR3 nucleotides are TGTGCCAGCAGCTTATGGGGGACTGGTGGTGGCATGCAGTTCTTC.

This clonotype was recorded at least ten times. This chain connects TRBV21-1 to TRBJ1-1. TRBV21-1 is flagged as a pseudogene. This CDR3 has 18 residues. CDR3 nucleotides: TGTGCCAGCAGCAAATGGGTGAGGTACTCAGGAAATTCTCCTGAAGCTTTCTTT. Translation gives CASSKWVRYSGNSPEAFF.

On this clonotype: Without the conserved terminal phenylalanine or tryptophan, this CDR3 likely stems from a read error. The limits of the CDR3 on the DNA are not certain, so only TCRdb's listed CDR3 is given. The chain employs TRBV29-1 and TRBJ1-1; TRBD1 reflects the table's D call only, with no check against the DNA. The CDR3 totals 10 residues, both ends included. Germline CDR1 and CDR2: SQVTM and ANQGSEA. The CDR3 sequence: CSVEDWGTFY.

Of note for this clonotype: A single base separates this from a much larger clone, so it may be a read error. The chain has TRBV20-1 and TRBJ2-1; maybe TRBD2 (5 bases). CDR3 length equals 14 residues. CDR1 and CDR2 (germline): DFQATT, SNEGSKA (reference sequence). CDR3 amino acids: CSAAGMREYNELFF. The CDR3, as DNA: TGCAGTGCCGCCGGGATGCGAGAATACAATGAGCTGTTCTTC.

A note on this clonotype: A junction boundary mismatches the germline segment, possibly from a read error. This chain uses TRBV6-1 with TRBJ2-3; 10 bases map to TRBD2. The CDR3 loop spans 15 amino acids. Germline V lookup: CDR1 MNHNS, CDR2 SASEGT. The CDR3 coding sequence is TGTGCCAGCAGTAATCCTAGCGGGAGCACAGATGCGCAGTATTTT. Translating gives CASSNPSGSTDAQYF.

Details on this clonotype: Given the absence of the conserved phenylalanine or tryptophan at the CDR3 end, a read error is likely. The J gene is TRBJ2-1, the V gene TRBV10-3; TRBD2 matches 8 bases. CDR3 length: 14 amino acids. The germline gives CDR1 ENHRY, CDR2 SYGVKD. CDR3 nucleotide sequence: TGTGCCGTCAGCCCGGGACTAGAGGACAATGAGCAGTTCTTG. Its protein product is CAVSPGLEDNEQFL.

This clonotype turned up a few times. A read error may produce the germline difference seen at one junction end. The V call is TRBV2, the J call TRBJ1-6; the D is unclear. CDR1 is SNHLY and CDR2 is FYNNEI in the germline V gene. The CDR3 covers 12 residues. The CDR3 is CASRRAYAPLRF. Written as DNA, the CDR3 is TGTGCCAGCAGGAGGGCATATGCACCCCTCCGCTTT.

Concerning this clonotype: The conserved closing phenylalanine or tryptophan is absent in this CDR3, likely reflecting a read error. The limits of the CDR3 on the DNA are not certain, so only TCRdb's listed CDR3 is given. This chain connects TRBV29-1 to TRBJ2-7; the table's D gene call, TRBD2, was not cross checked with the DNA. The CDR3 contains 13 residues when both ends are counted. Looked up from germline, CDR1 is SQVTM and CDR2 is ANQGSEA. CDR3: CSVRVSASYEQYL.

This clonotype turned up a few times. The chain combines TRBV19 with TRBJ1-2; maybe TRBD1 (5 bases). The length of the CDR3 is 15 residues. Trimming took 3 bases from V and 1 from J, leaving 12 bases between them. Germline V lookup: CDR1 LNHDA, CDR2 SQIVND (reference sequence). The CDR3 loop is CASSILTEDNYGYTF. In DNA form, the CDR3 reads TGTGCCAGTAGTATCTTGACAGAGGATAACTATGGCTACACCTTC.

This clonotype has a handful of counts. Likely a read error: the CDR3 ends without its conserved phenylalanine or tryptophan. The gene calls are TRBV5-1 and TRBJ2-1; tentatively, D is TRBD1 (6 bases). The germline CDR1 and CDR2 sequences are SGHRS and YFSETQ. CDR3 size: 15 residues. For the CDR3, the DNA is TGCGCCAGCAGTACCTCCGGGACAAACTACAACGAGCAGTTCTCC. As protein: CASSTSGTNYNEQFS.

Notes on this clonotype: Because the CDR3 is missing its conserved closing phenylalanine or tryptophan, this is likely a read error. The DNA is left out, because the CDR3 cannot be placed on it with certainty; the CDR3 is given as TCRdb lists it. The V and J genes are TRBV12-3 or TRBV12-4 and TRBJ1-1. Including both end residues, the CDR3 is 13 amino acids long. The CDR3 sequence is CASSQAKNTDAFL.

Comment on this clonotype: One end of the junction is discordant with germline, which a read error may explain. The chain employs TRBV6-1 and TRBJ2-1; 11 nucleotides match TRBD2. Per germline, CDR1 MNHNS and CDR2 SASEGT. The CDR3 extends over 15 amino acids. The CDR3 DNA reads TGTGTCAGCATTAAGACTAGCGGGAACTTCAATGAGCAGTTCTTC. The encoded protein is CVSIKTSGNFNEQFF.

As regards this clonotype: A junction end diverges from the germline sequence, so it may reflect a read error. V usage is TRBV29-1 and J usage is TRBJ2-7; possible D gene TRBD2, 6 bases. The V gene's germline CDR1 is SQVTM and CDR2 ANQGSEA. The CDR3 runs 13 residues. Here the CDR3 reads CSVRASASYGQHF. The CDR3, as DNA: TGCAGCGTTAGGGCTAGCGCCTCCTACGGGCAACACTTC.

In regard to this clonotype: Compared with germline, one end of the junction differs, possibly owing to a read error. This chain joins TRBV28 and TRBJ2-5; tentatively, D is TRBD2 (5 bases). This CDR3 contains 15 residues. The V gene's germline CDR1 is MDHEN and CDR2 SYDVKM. In nucleotides, the CDR3 is TGTGCCAGTAGCCTTCTCTCCGGGAACCAAGAGACCCAGTGCTTC. Protein product: CASSLLSGNQETQCF.

In the case of this clonotype: A junction boundary mismatches the germline segment, possibly from a read error. The chain joins TRBV11-2 to TRBJ2-1; D is uncertain. The germline V gene has CDR1 SGHAT and CDR2 FQNNGV. CDR3 length: 15 amino acids. The CDR3, as DNA: TGTGTCAGCAGCATAACAGCCGGAGTCTACAATGAGCAGTTCTTC. Its translation is CVSSITAGVYNEQFF.

In this sample, this clonotype turned up once. The V and J genes are TRBV6-1 and TRBJ2-7, with D possibly being TRBD2 (6 bases). CDR1 is MNHNS, CDR2 SASEGT, per germline. This CDR3 is built from 14 residues. Trimming shortened V by 3 bases and J by 3 bases, and 12 bases separated the two germline ends. DNA for the CDR3: TGTGCCAGCAGTGAGGGTAGCGGTCACTACGAGCAGTACTTC. It yields the protein CASSEGSGHYEQYF.

Concerning this clonotype itself: One end of the junction does not line up with germline, which may come from a read error. The CDR3 is CTSSLGQGACEQYF. CDR3 DNA: TGTACCAGCAGCTTGGGTCAGGGGGCTTGCGAGCAGTACTTC. The chain is built from TRBV5-5 and TRBJ2-7, with 8 nucleotides matching TRBD1. Germline CDR1 and CDR2: SGHKS and YYEKEE (reference sequence). The CDR3 spans 14 residues.

A word on this clonotype: The junction departs from germline at one end; a sequencing error may be responsible. This sequence joins TRBV11-2 and TRBJ2-1; maybe TRBD2 (7 bases). Germline CDR1 SGHAT, CDR2 FQNNGV. This CDR3 spans 16 amino acids. CDR3 DNA sequence: TGTGCCGGCAGCAGGACAGCGGGAACCCTCTACAATGAGCAGTTCTTC. This sequence encodes CAGSRTAGTLYNEQFF.

This clonotype was counted at least ten times. CDR3 nucleotides: TGTGCCAGCAGCCCGGCCGGGACTAGCGACACCTACGAGCAGTACTTC. It codes for CASSPAGTSDTYEQYF. The V gene is TRBV5-6, the J gene TRBJ2-7; TRBD2 matches 10 bases. The CDR3 consists of 16 residues. Germline V lookup: CDR1 SGHDT, CDR2 YYEEEE. Germline trimming cut 4 bases from V and 2 bases from J; bases unmatched to any gene: 9.

The chain joins TRBV4-1 to TRBJ1-2; 10 nucleotides match TRBD1. V shed 3 bases, J shed 10 bases, and the junction held 11 bases outside the gene matches. The CDR3 extends over 15 amino acids. Germline CDR1 and CDR2: MGHRA and YSYEKL. CDR3 in DNA: TGCGCCAGCAGCCAGGCCGGGACAGGGGTCTGTGTCTACACCTTC. Protein sequence: CASSQAGTGVCVYTF.

In regard to this clonotype: At one boundary the junction diverges from the germline segment, which might be a read error. The V and J genes are TRBV29-1 and TRBJ1-6; D is unresolved. In germline, CDR1 is SQVTM, CDR2 ANQGSEA. The CDR3 spans 13 residues. CDR3 sequence: CSVREDLDSSLHF. CDR3 sequence (DNA): TGTAGCGTTAGAGAGGATTTGGACTCATCCCTCCACTTT.

The V call is TRBV7-9, the J call TRBJ1-3; possible D gene TRBD1, 5 bases. The CDR3 is 15 amino acids. Germline assignment: CDR1 SEHNR and CDR2 FQNEAQ (reference sequence). V was shortened by 2 bases and J by 7 bases, with 15 bases between the two germline ends. CDR3 bases: TGTGCCAGCAGCTTAACAAGCGGTCGGGGGAACACCATATATTTT. Protein: CASSLTSGRGNTIYF.

Notes on this clonotype: In this CDR3 the conserved last residue, phenylalanine or tryptophan, is missing, so a read error is likely. This sequence joins TRBV13 and TRBJ2-1; D perhaps matches TRBD2 (5 bases). Germline values: CDR1 PRHDT, CDR2 FYEKMQ (reference sequence). V was trimmed by 8 bases and J by 8 bases, leaving 19 bases between them. This CDR3 region has 14 residues. The CDR3 is CASCLSGGWDEQFI. The CDR3 region has the DNA TGTGCCAGCTGTCTTTCGGGCGGGTGGGATGAGCAGTTCATC.